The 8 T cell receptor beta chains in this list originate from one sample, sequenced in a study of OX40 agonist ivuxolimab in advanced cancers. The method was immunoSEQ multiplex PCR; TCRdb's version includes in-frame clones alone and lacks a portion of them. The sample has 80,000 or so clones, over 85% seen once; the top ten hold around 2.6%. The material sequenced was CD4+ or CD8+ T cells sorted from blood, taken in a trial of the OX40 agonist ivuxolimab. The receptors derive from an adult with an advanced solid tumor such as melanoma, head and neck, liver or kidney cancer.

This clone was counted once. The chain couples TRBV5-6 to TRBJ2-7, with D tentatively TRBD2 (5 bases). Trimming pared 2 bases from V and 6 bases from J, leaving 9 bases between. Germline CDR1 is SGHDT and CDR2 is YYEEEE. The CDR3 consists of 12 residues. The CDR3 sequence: CASSLLDSEQYF. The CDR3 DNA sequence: TGTGCCAGCAGCTTACTAGATTCCGAGCAGTACTTC.

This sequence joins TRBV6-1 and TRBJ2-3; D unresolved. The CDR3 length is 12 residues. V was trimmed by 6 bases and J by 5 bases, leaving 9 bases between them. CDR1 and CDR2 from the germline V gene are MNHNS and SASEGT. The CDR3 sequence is CASSPFRDTQYF. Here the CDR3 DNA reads TGTGCCAGCAGCCCATTCAGAGATACGCAGTATTTT.

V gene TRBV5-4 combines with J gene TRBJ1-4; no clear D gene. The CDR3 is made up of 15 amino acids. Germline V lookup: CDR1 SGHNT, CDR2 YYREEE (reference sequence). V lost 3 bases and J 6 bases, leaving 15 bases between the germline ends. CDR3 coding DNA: TGTGCCAGCAGCTACGATCCGGCCACCCATGAAAAACTGTTTTTT. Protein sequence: CASSYDPATHEKLFF.

CDR3 residues: CASRETINWDRTEAFF. CDR3 sequence (DNA): TGTGCCAGCCGCGAGACTATTAACTGGGATAGGACTGAAGCTTTCTTT. The V call is TRBV28, the J call TRBJ1-1, with D unclear. V lost 8 bases to trimming and J lost 5 bases, with 24 bases between them. Germline V gene sequence: CDR1 MDHEN, CDR2 SYDVKM. The CDR3 totals 16 residues.

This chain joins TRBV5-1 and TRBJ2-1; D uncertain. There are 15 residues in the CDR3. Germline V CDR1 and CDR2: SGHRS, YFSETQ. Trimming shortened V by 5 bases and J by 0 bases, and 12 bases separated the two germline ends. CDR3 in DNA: TGCGCCAGCAGTCTCCAAATGAGCTCCTACAATGAGCAGTTCTTC. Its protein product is CASSLQMSSYNEQFF.

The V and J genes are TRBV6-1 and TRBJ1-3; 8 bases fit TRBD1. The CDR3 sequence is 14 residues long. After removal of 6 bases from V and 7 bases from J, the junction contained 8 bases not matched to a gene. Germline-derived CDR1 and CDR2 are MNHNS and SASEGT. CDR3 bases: TGTGCCAGCAGGCCAACAGGGACAGGTAACACCATATATTTT. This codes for CASRPTGTGNTIYF.

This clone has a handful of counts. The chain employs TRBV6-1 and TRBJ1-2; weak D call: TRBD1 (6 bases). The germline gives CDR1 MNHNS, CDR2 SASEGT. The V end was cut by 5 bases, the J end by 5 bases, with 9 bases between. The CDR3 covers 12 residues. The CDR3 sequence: CASSSQGYGYTF. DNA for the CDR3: TGTGCCAGCAGTTCACAGGGATATGGCTACACCTTC.

The CDR3 nucleotides read TGTGCCAGCAAGAACAGCCACACTGAAGCTTTCTTT. Translating gives CASKNSHTEAFF. This chain links TRBV6-5 with TRBJ1-1, with D hard to call. This CDR3 comprises 12 residues. V was trimmed by 7 bases and J by 3 bases, leaving 9 bases between them. Germline assignment: CDR1 MNHEY and CDR2 SVGAGI.